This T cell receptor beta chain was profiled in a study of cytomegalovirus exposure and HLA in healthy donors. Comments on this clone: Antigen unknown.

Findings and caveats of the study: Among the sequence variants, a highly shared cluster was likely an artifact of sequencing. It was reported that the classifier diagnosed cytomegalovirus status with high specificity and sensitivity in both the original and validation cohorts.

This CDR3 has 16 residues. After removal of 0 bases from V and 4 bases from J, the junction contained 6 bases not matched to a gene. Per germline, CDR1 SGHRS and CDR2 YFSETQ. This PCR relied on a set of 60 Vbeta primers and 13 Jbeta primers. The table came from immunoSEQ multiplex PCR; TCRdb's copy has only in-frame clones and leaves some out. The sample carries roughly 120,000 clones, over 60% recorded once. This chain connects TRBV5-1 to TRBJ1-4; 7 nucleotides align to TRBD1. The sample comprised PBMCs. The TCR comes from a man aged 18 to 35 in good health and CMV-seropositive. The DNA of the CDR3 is TGCGCCAGCAGCTTGGAGCCATCAGGGGGTAATGAAAAACTGTTTTTT. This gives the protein CASSLEPSGGNEKLFF.